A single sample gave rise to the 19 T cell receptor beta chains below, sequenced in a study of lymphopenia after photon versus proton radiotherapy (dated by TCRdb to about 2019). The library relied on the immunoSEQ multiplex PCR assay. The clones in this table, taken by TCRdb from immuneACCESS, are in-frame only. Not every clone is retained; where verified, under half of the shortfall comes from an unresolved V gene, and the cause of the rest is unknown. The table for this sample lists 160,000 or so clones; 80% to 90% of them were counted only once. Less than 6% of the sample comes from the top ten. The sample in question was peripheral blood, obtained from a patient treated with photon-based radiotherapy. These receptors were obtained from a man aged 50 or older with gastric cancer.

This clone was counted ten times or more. As DNA, the CDR3 is TGTGCCAGCAGGCAGGGAACCGGGGAGCTGTTTTTT. Its translation is CASRQGTGELFF. The chain is built from TRBV6-1 and TRBJ2-2; D perhaps matches TRBD1 (5 bases). V was pared by 6 bases and J by 5 bases, with 7 bases between. Germline V lookup: CDR1 MNHNS, CDR2 SASEGT. The CDR3 has 12 amino acids.

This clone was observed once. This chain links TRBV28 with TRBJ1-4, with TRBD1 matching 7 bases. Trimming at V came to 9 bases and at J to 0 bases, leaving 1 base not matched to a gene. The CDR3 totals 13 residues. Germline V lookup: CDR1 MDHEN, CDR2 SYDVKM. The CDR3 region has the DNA TGTGCCAGGGGACAGTCAACTAATGAAAAACTGTTTTTT. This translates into CARGQSTNEKLFF.

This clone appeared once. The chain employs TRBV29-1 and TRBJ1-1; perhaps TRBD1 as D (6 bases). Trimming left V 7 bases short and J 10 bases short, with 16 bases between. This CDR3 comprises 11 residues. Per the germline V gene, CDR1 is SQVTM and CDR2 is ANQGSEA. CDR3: CSARWGRGAFF. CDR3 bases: TGCAGCGCCCGATGGGGGCGCGGAGCTTTCTTT.

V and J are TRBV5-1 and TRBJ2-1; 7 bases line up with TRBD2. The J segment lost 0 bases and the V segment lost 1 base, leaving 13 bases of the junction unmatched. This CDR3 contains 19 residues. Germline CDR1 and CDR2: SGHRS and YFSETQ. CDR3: CASSLRASGTVSSYNEQFF. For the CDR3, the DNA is TGCGCCAGCAGCTTGAGGGCTAGCGGAACCGTGAGCTCCTACAATGAGCAGTTCTTC.

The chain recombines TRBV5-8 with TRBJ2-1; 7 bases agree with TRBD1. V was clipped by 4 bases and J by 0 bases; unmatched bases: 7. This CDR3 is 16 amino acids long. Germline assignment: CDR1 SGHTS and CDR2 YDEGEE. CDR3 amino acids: CASSVYAGGSYNEQFF. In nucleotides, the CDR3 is TGTGCCAGCAGCGTCTATGCAGGGGGCTCCTACAATGAGCAGTTCTTC.

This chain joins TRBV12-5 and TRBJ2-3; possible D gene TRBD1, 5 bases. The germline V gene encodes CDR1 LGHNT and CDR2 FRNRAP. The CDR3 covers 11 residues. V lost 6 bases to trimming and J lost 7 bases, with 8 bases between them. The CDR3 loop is CASGLGHTQYF. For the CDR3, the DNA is TGTGCTAGTGGCCTGGGGCATACGCAGTATTTT.

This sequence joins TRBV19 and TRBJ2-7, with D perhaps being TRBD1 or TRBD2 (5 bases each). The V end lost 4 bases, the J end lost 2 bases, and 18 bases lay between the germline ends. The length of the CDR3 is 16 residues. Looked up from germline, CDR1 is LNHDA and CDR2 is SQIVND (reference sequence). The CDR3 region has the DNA TGTGCCAGTAGTAAACTTTCTTGGGGGATTGCCTACGAGCAGTACTTC. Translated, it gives CASSKLSWGIAYEQYF.

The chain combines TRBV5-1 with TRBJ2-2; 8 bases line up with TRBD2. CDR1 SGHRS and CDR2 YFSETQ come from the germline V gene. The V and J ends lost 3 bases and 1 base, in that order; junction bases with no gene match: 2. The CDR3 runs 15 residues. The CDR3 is CASSSGTRNTGELFF. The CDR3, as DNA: TGCGCCAGCAGCTCCGGGACTAGGAACACCGGGGAGCTGTTTTTT.

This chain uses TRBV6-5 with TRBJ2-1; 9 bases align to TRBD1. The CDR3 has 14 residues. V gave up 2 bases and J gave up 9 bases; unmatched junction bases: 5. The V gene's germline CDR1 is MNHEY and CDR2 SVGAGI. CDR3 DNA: TGTGCCAGCAGTTACGGGACAGGGAAGCGTGAGCAGTTCTTC. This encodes CASSYGTGKREQFF.

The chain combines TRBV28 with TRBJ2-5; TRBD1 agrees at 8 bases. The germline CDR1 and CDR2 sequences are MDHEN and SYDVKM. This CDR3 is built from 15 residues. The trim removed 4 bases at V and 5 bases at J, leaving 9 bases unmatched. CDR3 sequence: CASSSPAGGAETQYF. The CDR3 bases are TGTGCCAGCAGTTCCCCGGCAGGGGGCGCGGAGACCCAGTACTTC.

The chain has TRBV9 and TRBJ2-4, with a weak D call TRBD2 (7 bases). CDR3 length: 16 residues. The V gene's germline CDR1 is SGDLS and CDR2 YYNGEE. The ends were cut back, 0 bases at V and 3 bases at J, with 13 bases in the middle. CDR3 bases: TGTGCCAGCAGCGTAGCCCCGGGGGGCGTCAAAAACATTCAGTACTTC. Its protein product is CASSVAPGGVKNIQYF.

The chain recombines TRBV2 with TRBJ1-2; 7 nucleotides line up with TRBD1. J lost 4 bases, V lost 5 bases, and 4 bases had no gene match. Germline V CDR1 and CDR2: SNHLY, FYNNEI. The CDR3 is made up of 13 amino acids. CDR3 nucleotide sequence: TGTGCCAGCAGTAACCAGGGGGGCTATGGCTACACCTTC. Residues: CASSNQGGYGYTF. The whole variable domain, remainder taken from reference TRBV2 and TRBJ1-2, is EPEVTQTPSHQVTQMGQEVILRCVPISNHLYFYWYRQILGQKVEFLVSFYNNEISEKSEIFDDQFSVERPDGSNFTLKIRSTKLEDSAMYFCASSNQGGYGYTFGSGTRLTVV.

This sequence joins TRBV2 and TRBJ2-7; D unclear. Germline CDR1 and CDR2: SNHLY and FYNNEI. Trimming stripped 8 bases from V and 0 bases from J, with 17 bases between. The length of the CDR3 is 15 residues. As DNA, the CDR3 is TGTGCCAGCTATACCGTTACCCAGCCCTCCTACGAGCAGTACTTC. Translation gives CASYTVTQPSYEQYF.

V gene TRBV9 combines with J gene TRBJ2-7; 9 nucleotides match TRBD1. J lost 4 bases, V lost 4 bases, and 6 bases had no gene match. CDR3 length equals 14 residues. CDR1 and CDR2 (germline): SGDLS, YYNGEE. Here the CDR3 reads CASSPSTGGYEQYF. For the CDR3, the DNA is TGTGCCAGCAGCCCGTCGACAGGGGGGTACGAGCAGTACTTC.

This CDR3 is CASSPRGRDTQYF. The CDR3 DNA follows: TGTGCCAGCTCACCACGGGGCAGAGATACGCAGTATTTT. The chain uses TRBV18 and TRBJ2-3, with D possibly TRBD1 on 5 matching bases. CDR1 and CDR2 from the germline V gene are KGHSH and LQKENI. CDR3 length: 13 residues. The V end was cut by 1 base, the J end by 5 bases, with 7 bases between.

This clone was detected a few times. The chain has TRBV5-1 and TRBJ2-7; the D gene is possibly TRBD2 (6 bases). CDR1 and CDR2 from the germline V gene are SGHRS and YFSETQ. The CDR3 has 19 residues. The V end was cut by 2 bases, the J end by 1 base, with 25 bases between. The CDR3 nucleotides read TGCGCCAGCAGCTTCCTACAAACCGGGGGAGTAGGAAGGTCCTACGAGCAGTACTTC. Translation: CASSFLQTGGVGRSYEQYF.

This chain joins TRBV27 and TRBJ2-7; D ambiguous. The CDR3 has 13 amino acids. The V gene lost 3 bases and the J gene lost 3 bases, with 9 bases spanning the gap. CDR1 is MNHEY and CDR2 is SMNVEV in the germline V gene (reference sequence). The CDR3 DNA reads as TGTGCCAGCAGTTTGGGCCGTGGCTACGAGCAGTACTTC. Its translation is CASSLGRGYEQYF.

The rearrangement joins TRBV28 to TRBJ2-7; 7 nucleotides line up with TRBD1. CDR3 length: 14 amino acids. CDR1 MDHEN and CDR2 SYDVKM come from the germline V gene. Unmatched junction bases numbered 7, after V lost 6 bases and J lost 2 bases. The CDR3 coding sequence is TGTGCCAGCAGATCTCCCGGGACAGCCTACGAGCAGTACTTC. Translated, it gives CASRSPGTAYEQYF. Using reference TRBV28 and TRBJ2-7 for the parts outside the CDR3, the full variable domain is DVKVTQSSRYLVKRTGEKVFLECVQDMDHENMFWYRQDPGLGLRLIYFSYDVKMKEKGDIPEGYSVSREKKERFSLILESASTNQTSMYLCASRSPGTAYEQYFGPGTRLTVT.

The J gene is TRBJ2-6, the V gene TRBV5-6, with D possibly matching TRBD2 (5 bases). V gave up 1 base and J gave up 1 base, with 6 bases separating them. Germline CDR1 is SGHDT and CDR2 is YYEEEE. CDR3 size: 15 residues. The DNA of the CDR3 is TGTGCCAGCAGCTTGAGAGGGTCTGGGGCCAACGTCCTGACTTTC. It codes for CASSLRGSGANVLTF.